This TCR beta chain is from a study of T cell repertoires in ileal Crohn's disease. The overall study: Every patient was operated on for stricturing (about 60%) or penetrating (approximately 40%) complications.

Concerning this clone: Its antigen is unidentified.

Libraries were prepared by immunoSEQ multiplex PCR; TCRdb keeps only in-frame clonotypes and omits some of them. Here the sample spans 5,000 or so clones, over 75% being singletons. Whole-study findings and limits: Clonality above 26.8% at surgery always came with endoscopic recurrence. Active smokers at surgery had more clonal expansions than non-smokers.

The CDR3 is 13 amino acids. The V and J ends lost 3 bases and 10 bases, in that order; junction bases with no gene match: 3. The V gene's germline CDR1 is MDHEN and CDR2 SYDVKM. Sequences were obtained from ileal tissue. This clonotype originated in an adult with Crohn's disease. This chain joins TRBV28 and TRBJ1-4; 9 nucleotides line up with TRBD1. The CDR3 sequence: CASSFPDRGKLFF. Written as DNA, the CDR3 is TGTGCCAGCAGTTTCCCGGACAGGGGAAAACTGTTTTTT. Looking up the rest from reference TRBV28 and TRBJ1-4 gives the full variable domain: DVKVTQSSRYLVKRTGEKVFLECVQDMDHENMFWYRQDPGLGLRLIYFSYDVKMKEKGDIPEGYSVSREKKERFSLILESASTNQTSMYLCASSFPDRGKLFFGSGTQLSVL.